The 25 T cell receptor beta chains given below trace back to one sample, sequenced in a study of T cell changes during pregnancy in multiple sclerosis. The protocol was immunoSEQ multiplex PCR, while the TCRdb copy is restricted to in-frame clones and leaves out a portion. The sample contains about 68,000 clones, more than 80% of which appear only once. The sample in question was peripheral blood, obtained in the second trimester of pregnancy. These receptors all stem from a female donor with multiple sclerosis, enrolled in a pregnancy study.

The chain couples TRBV6-5 to TRBJ2-7; D not certain. V shed 0 bases and J shed 0 bases, with 12 bases lying between them. Germline CDR1 and CDR2: MNHEY and SVGAGI. The CDR3 sequence is 16 residues long. The CDR3 protein is CASSYSGAFSSYEQYF. The CDR3 coding sequence is TGTGCCAGCAGTTACTCCGGAGCGTTTAGCTCCTACGAGCAGTACTTC.

V usage is TRBV2 and J usage is TRBJ2-7; D gene ambiguous. Trimming removed 3 bases from V and 2 bases from J, with 14 bases in between. CDR3 size: 15 residues. In germline, CDR1 is SNHLY, CDR2 FYNNEI. The CDR3 loop is CASSDGLYQTYEQYF. DNA for the CDR3: TGTGCCAGCAGTGATGGGCTCTATCAAACCTACGAGCAGTACTTC.

The chain links TRBV6-6 to TRBJ2-3; 10 positions agree with TRBD1. Germline V gene lookup returns CDR1 MNHNY and CDR2 SVGAGI (reference sequence). After removal of 4 bases from V and 3 bases from J, the junction contained 7 bases not matched to a gene. The CDR3 runs 16 residues. The CDR3 protein is CASSFIRDRGTDTQYF. Here the CDR3 DNA reads TGTGCCAGCAGTTTCATCCGGGACAGGGGTACAGATACGCAGTATTTT.

CDR3 residues: CASSLGAGQPQHF. The DNA of the CDR3 is TGTGCCAGCAGCTTAGGAGCTGGTCAGCCCCAGCATTTT. This chain links TRBV11-2 with TRBJ1-5; D unclear. The CDR3 runs to 13 residues. Trimming stripped 1 base from V and 6 bases from J, with 7 bases between. Germline CDR1 is SGHAT and CDR2 is FQNNGV.

The chain uses TRBV7-9 and TRBJ2-6; D is possibly TRBD1 (6 bases). In germline, CDR1 is SEHNR, CDR2 FQNEAQ (reference sequence). CDR3 size: 18 residues. The ends were cut back, 1 base at V and 4 bases at J, with 17 bases in the middle. CDR3 DNA: TGTGCCAGCAGCTTAGGAAGGACAGTCCTCGAAGGGGCCAACGTCCTGACTTTC. Translated, it gives CASSLGRTVLEGANVLTF.

J is TRBJ1-3 and V is TRBV6-1; D is possibly TRBD1 (5 bases). The germline V and J ends were trimmed by 2 bases and 3 bases, with 8 bases remaining between them. The CDR3 has 14 amino acids. Germline CDR1 is MNHNS and CDR2 is SASEGT. Written as DNA, the CDR3 is TGTGCCAGCAGTGAAAGGACACTTGGAAACACCATATATTTT. It specifies CASSERTLGNTIYF.

This rearrangement joins TRBV2 to TRBJ2-4; 12 positions match TRBD2. The CDR3 sequence is 19 residues long. The V segment lost 5 bases and the J segment 3 bases; nucleotides outside the gene matches: 14. Germline V gives CDR1 SNHLY, CDR2 FYNNEI. This chain's CDR3 is CASSSTSGGTKQVKNIQYF. CDR3 DNA: TGTGCCAGCAGTAGCACTAGCGGGGGGACTAAACAAGTCAAAAACATTCAGTACTTC. The full variable domain, with the rest looked up from reference TRBV2 and TRBJ2-4, is EPEVTQTPSHQVTQMGQEVILRCVPISNHLYFYWYRQILGQKVEFLVSFYNNEISEKSEIFDDQFSVERPDGSNFTLKIRSTKLEDSAMYFCASSSTSGGTKQVKNIQYFGAGTRLSVL.

V is TRBV28 and J is TRBJ1-6; TRBD1 is a possible D gene (5 bases). Per the germline V gene, CDR1 is MDHEN and CDR2 is SYDVKM. The CDR3 covers 14 residues. Between the trimmed V and J ends, which lost 3 bases and 7 bases, there was a span of 10 bases. For the CDR3, the DNA is TGTGCCAGCAGTTTTGGACGGGGGAATTCACCCCTCCACTTT. Amino acid sequence: CASSFGRGNSPLHF.

The chain combines TRBV27 with TRBJ1-6; TRBD1 aligns across 7 bases. This CDR3 region has 14 residues. The trim removed 4 bases at V and 6 bases at J, leaving 3 bases unmatched. Germline V CDR1 and CDR2: MNHEY, SMNVEV (reference sequence). CDR3 loop: CASSWGQSNSPLHF. CDR3 coding DNA: TGTGCCAGCAGTTGGGGACAGAGTAATTCACCCCTCCACTTT.

The J gene is TRBJ2-2, the V gene TRBV29-1; D uncertain. Trimming took 7 bases from V and 6 from J, leaving 9 bases between them. The CDR3 runs 11 residues. Germline-derived CDR1 and CDR2 are SQVTM and ANQGSEA. For the CDR3, the DNA is TGCAGCGCAACTCGGGCCGGGGAGCTGTTTTTT. As protein: CSATRAGELFF.

CDR3: CASSYSSTGGSPLHF. CDR3 coding DNA: TGTGCCAGCAGTTACTCGAGCACAGGGGGATCACCCCTCCACTTT. The V and J genes are TRBV6-5 and TRBJ1-6; 8 positions match TRBD1. V shed 0 bases and J 10 bases; nucleotides not matched to a gene: 5. Per germline, CDR1 MNHEY and CDR2 SVGAGI. The CDR3 contains 15 residues.

The table lists this clone with a count of one. The V call is TRBV5-4, the J call TRBJ2-2; 7 bases agree with TRBD2. The CDR3 extends over 16 amino acids. Trimming cost V 3 bases and J 3 bases; bases outside gene matches: 8. Germline CDR1 is SGHNT and CDR2 is YYREEE (reference sequence). The CDR3 DNA reads TGTGCCAGCAGCTCCGGCCCGGCGGGGGACACCGGGGAGCTGTTTTTT. Residues: CASSSGPAGDTGELFF.

V is TRBV27 and J is TRBJ1-2; D perhaps matches TRBD1 (6 bases). Germline V gene lookup returns CDR1 MNHEY and CDR2 SMNVEV (reference sequence). The CDR3 has 13 amino acids. Trimming left V 4 bases short and J 6 bases short, with 12 bases between. This CDR3 is CASSYRDNDGYTF. The DNA of the CDR3 is TGTGCCAGCAGTTACCGGGACAACGATGGCTACACCTTC.

This chain connects TRBV6-6 to TRBJ2-3; 7 bases agree with TRBD2. Germline V gene data show CDR1 as MNHNY and CDR2 as SVGAGI (reference sequence). V lost 6 bases and J lost 2; bases outside the gene matches: 8. The CDR3 extends over 15 amino acids. CDR3 nucleotide sequence: TGTGCCAGCAGCAACCTCCGGGACTACACAGATACGCAGTATTTT. Translating gives CASSNLRDYTDTQYF.

CDR3 sequence reads: CASSETGEGYTF. The CDR3 DNA follows: TGTGCCAGCAGTGAAACAGGGGAAGGCTACACCTTC. V and J are TRBV6-1 and TRBJ1-2; 7 bases map to TRBD1. The CDR3 has 12 amino acids. Germline CDR1 and CDR2: MNHNS and SASEGT. J gave up 8 bases and V 2 bases, and 2 bases lay outside the gene matches.

The chain has TRBV18 and TRBJ2-7; the match to TRBD1 covers 7 bases. CDR3 length: 15 amino acids. After removal of 1 base from V and 4 bases from J, the junction contained 7 bases not matched to a gene. CDR1 is KGHSH, CDR2 LQKENI, per germline. For the CDR3, the DNA is TGTGCCAGCTCACCACAGGGGGCCCCCAATTACGAGCAGTACTTC. It encodes CASSPQGAPNYEQYF.

The chain has TRBV27 and TRBJ1-1; 9 bases map to TRBD1. The V gene end was trimmed by 5 bases and the J gene end by 4 bases; junction bases not matched to a gene: 14. Germline V gene data show CDR1 as MNHEY and CDR2 as SMNVEV (reference sequence). The length of the CDR3 is 17 residues. The CDR3 DNA reads as TGTGCCAGCAGTCCAACCGGGACAGGGAGTGGAGCCACTGAAGCTTTCTTT. Translated: CASSPTGTGSGATEAFF.

V usage is TRBV5-4 and J usage is TRBJ2-1, with 11 bases fitting TRBD2. Germline lookup yields CDR1 SGHNT and CDR2 YYREEE (reference sequence). With 5 bases clipped from V and 0 bases from J, the junction kept 4 bases outside the gene matches. This CDR3 is 16 amino acids long. DNA of the CDR3: TGTGCCAGCAGTTCTAGCGGGGGGCTCTCCTACAATGAGCAGTTCTTC. Protein sequence: CASSSSGGLSYNEQFF.

This clone was seen only once. The chain has TRBV4-1 and TRBJ2-5; D ambiguous. The end of the DNA fits TRBJ2-7 better, so the J call may be wrong. In germline, CDR1 is MGHRA, CDR2 YSYEKL. The CDR3 length is 16 residues. In nucleotides, the CDR3 is TGCGCCAGCAGCCAAACCCCTTATGGCAGAGGTTACGAGCAGTACTTC. It is translated as CASSQTPYGRGYEQYF.

This clone was detected once. V gene TRBV4-1 combines with J gene TRBJ1-2, with D tentatively TRBD1 (6 bases). CDR1 is MGHRA, CDR2 YSYEKL, per germline. V lost 3 bases and J 4 bases, leaving 12 bases between the germline ends. The CDR3 is 14 amino acids. The CDR3 sequence: CASSQAGAGYGYTF. The CDR3 DNA sequence: TGCGCCAGCAGCCAGGCGGGGGCGGGCTATGGCTACACCTTC.

CDR3 in amino acids: CASSLYTPQGSYNEQFF. Here the CDR3 DNA reads TGTGCCAGCAGTTTATATACCCCCCAGGGGTCCTACAATGAGCAGTTCTTC. V and J are TRBV27 and TRBJ2-1; TRBD1 is a possible D gene (6 bases). Deletions cut 1 base from V and 1 base from J, with 14 bases between. Germline V gene data show CDR1 as MNHEY and CDR2 as SMNVEV (reference sequence). The CDR3 contains 17 residues.

The chain has TRBV7-2 and TRBJ2-7, with 10 positions matching TRBD2. The CDR3 is 15 residues long. Germline values: CDR1 SGHTA, CDR2 FQGNSA. Trimming removed 5 bases from V and 8 bases from J; junction bases left unmatched: 12. The CDR3 sequence is CASSRERAGGRKQYF. CDR3 bases: TGTGCCAGCAGCCGGGAGAGAGCGGGGGGGCGGAAGCAGTACTTC.

The chain carries TRBV10-3 and TRBJ2-7; possibly TRBD1 for D (5 bases). The CDR3 is 12 amino acids. V gave up 7 bases and J gave up 5 bases, with 12 bases separating them. From germline, CDR1 is ENHRY and CDR2 SYGVKD. CDR3 sequence: CAIKGRANEQYF. The CDR3 DNA reads as TGTGCCATCAAAGGCAGGGCCAACGAGCAGTACTTC.

The chain uses TRBV5-6 and TRBJ1-3; the D gene is possibly TRBD1 (5 bases). The CDR3 has 15 residues. Germline V lookup: CDR1 SGHDT, CDR2 YYEEEE. V was clipped by 0 bases and J by 0 bases, with 7 bases between them. CDR3 in amino acids: CASSLGQRSGNTIYF. The CDR3 DNA reads as TGTGCCAGCAGCTTGGGACAGCGCTCTGGAAACACCATATATTTT.

The V call is TRBV18, the J call TRBJ1-6; 8 bases are a match to TRBD1. After removal of 3 bases from V and 10 bases from J, the junction contained 8 bases not matched to a gene. The length of the CDR3 is 15 residues. The V gene's germline CDR1 is KGHSH and CDR2 LQKENI. The CDR3 reads CASSPGQATGSPLHF. CDR3 in DNA: TGTGCCAGCTCACCGGGACAGGCGACGGGGTCACCCCTCCACTTT.